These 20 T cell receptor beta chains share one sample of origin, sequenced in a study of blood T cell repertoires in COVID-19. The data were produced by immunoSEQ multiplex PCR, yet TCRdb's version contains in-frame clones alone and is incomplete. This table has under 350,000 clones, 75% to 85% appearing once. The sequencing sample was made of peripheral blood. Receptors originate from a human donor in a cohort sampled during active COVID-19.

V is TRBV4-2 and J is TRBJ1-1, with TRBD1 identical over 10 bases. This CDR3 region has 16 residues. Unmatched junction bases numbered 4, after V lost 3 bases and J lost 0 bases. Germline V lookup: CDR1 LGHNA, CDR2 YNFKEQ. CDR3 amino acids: CASSHRQGAMNTEAFF. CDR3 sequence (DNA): TGTGCCAGCAGCCATAGACAGGGGGCAATGAACACTGAAGCTTTCTTT.

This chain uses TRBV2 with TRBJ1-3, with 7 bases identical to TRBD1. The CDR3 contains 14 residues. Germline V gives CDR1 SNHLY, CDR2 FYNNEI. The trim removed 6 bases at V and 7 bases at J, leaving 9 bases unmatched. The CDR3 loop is CASSFGRGYNTIYF. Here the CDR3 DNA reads TGTGCCAGCAGCTTCGGCAGGGGGTACAACACCATATATTTT.

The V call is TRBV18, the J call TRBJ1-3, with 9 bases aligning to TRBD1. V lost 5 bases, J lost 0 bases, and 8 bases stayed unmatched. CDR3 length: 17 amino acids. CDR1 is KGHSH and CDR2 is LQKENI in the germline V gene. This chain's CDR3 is CASSSGQGRDSGNTIYF. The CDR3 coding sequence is TGTGCCAGCTCATCGGGACAGGGCAGGGACTCTGGAAACACCATATATTTT.

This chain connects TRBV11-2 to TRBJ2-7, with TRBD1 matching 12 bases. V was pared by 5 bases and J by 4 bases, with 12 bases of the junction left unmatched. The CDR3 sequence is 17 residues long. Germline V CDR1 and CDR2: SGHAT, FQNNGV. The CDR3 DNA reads TGTGCCAGCAGCGGGGGGACAGGGGGCCCGTCCCCGTACGAGCAGTACTTC. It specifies CASSGGTGGPSPYEQYF.

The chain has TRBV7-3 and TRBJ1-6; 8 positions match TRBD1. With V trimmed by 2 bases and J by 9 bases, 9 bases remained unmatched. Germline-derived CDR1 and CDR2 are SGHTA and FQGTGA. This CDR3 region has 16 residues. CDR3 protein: CASSLGGPTGASPLHF. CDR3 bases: TGTGCCAGCAGCTTAGGGGGCCCGACAGGGGCTTCACCCCTCCACTTT.

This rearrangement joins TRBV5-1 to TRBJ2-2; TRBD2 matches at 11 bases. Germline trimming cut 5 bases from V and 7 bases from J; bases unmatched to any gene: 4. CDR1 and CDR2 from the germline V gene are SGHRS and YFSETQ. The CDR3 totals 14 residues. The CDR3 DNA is TGCGCCAGCAGGACTAGCGGGGCTGACGGGGAGCTGTTTTTT. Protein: CASRTSGADGELFF.

CDR3 region: CASSYSRVQPQHF. CDR3 sequence (DNA): TGTGCCAGCAGTTACAGCAGGGTACAGCCCCAGCATTTT. The genes are TRBV6-5 and TRBJ1-5; possible D gene TRBD1, 5 bases. This CDR3 is 13 amino acids long. V dropped 2 bases and J dropped 7 bases, with 9 bases sitting between them. Germline V gives CDR1 MNHEY, CDR2 SVGAGI.

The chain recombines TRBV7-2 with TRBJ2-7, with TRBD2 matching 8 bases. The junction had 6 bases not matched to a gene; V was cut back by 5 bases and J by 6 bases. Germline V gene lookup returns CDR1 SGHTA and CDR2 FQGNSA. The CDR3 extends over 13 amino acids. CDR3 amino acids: CASSARGAGEQYF. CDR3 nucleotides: TGTGCCAGCAGCGCGCGGGGGGCGGGCGAGCAGTACTTC.

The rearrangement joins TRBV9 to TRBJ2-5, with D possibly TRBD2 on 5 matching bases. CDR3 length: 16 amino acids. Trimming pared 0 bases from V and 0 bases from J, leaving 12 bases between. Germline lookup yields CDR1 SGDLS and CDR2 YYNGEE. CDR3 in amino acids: CASSVGKEADQETQYF. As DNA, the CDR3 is TGTGCCAGCAGCGTAGGGAAGGAGGCGGACCAAGAGACCCAGTACTTC. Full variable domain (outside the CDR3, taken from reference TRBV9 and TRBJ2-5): DSGVTQTPKHLITATGQRVTLRCSPRSGDLSVYWYQQSLDQGLQFLIQYYNGEERAKGNILERFSAQQFPDLHSELNLSSLELGDSALYFCASSVGKEADQETQYFGPGTRLLVL.

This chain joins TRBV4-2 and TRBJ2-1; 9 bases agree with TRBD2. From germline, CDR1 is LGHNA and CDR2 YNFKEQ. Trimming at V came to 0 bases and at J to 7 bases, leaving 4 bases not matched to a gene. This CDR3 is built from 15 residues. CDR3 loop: CASSQEGSGGNEQFF. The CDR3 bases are TGTGCCAGCAGCCAAGAAGGTAGCGGGGGTAATGAGCAGTTCTTC.

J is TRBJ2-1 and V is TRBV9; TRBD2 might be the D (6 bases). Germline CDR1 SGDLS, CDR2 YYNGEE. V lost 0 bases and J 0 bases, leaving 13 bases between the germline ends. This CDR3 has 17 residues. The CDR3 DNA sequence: TGTGCCAGCAGCGTAGCTTGGGGGGTCAACTCCTACAATGAGCAGTTCTTC. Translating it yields CASSVAWGVNSYNEQFF. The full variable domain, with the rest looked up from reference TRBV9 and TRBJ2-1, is DSGVTQTPKHLITATGQRVTLRCSPRSGDLSVYWYQQSLDQGLQFLIQYYNGEERAKGNILERFSAQQFPDLHSELNLSSLELGDSALYFCASSVAWGVNSYNEQFFGPGTRLTVL.

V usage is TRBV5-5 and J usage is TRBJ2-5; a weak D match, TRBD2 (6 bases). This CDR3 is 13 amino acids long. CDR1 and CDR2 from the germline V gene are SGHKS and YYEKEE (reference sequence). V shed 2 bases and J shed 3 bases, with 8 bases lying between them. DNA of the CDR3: TGTGCCAGCAGCTTCACGGGGGAAGAGACCCAGTACTTC. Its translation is CASSFTGEETQYF.

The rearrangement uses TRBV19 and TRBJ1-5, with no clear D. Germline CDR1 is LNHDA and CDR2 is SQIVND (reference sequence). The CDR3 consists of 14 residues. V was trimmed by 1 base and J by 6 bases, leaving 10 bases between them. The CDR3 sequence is CASSIVQIGQPQHF. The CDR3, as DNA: TGTGCCAGTAGTATAGTACAGATTGGTCAGCCCCAGCATTTT.

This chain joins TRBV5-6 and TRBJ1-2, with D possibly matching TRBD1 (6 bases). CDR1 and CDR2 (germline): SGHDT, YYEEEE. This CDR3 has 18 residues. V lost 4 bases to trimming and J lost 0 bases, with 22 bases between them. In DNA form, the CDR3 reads TGTGCCAGCAGCCCCGGCCAGGGGATCGTTCGAGCTAACTATGGCTACACCTTC. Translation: CASSPGQGIVRANYGYTF.

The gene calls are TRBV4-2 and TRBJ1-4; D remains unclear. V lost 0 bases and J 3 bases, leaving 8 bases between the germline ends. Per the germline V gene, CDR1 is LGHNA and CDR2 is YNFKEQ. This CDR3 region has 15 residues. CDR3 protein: CASSQDPSANEKLFF. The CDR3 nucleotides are TGTGCCAGCAGCCAAGATCCCTCGGCTAATGAAAAACTGTTTTTT.

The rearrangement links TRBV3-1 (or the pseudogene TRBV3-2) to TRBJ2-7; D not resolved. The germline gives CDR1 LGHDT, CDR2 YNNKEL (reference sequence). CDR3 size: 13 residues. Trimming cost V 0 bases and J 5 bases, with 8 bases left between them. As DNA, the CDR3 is TGTGCCAGCAGCCAAGACGTATCTCACGAGCAGTACTTC. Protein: CASSQDVSHEQYF.

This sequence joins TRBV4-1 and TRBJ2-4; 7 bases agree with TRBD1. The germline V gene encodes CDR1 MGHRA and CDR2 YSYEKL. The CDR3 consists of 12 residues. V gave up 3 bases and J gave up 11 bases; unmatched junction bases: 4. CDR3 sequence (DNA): TGCGCCAGCAGCCAGAAAGGGGGCCTTCAGTACTTC. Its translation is CASSQKGGLQYF.

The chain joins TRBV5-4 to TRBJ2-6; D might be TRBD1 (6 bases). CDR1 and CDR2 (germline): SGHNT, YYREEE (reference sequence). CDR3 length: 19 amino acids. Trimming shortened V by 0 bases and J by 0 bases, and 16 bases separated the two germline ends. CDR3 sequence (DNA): TGTGCCAGCAGCTTGGCGGGTAGGACAGCACTCTCTGGGGCCAACGTCCTGACTTTC. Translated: CASSLAGRTALSGANVLTF.

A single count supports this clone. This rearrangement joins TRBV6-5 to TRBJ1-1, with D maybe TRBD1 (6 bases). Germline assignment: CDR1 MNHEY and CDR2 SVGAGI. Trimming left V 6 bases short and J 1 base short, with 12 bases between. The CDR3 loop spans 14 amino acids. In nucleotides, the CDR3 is TGTGCCAGCAGAAGAGGACAGAGGAACACTGAAGCTTTCTTT. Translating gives CASRRGQRNTEAFF.

CDR3 protein: CASSPLAMNTEAFF. CDR3 DNA: TGTGCCAGCAGCCCCTTAGCCATGAACACTGAAGCTTTCTTT. The chain is built from TRBV9 and TRBJ1-1; D remains unclear. CDR1 SGDLS and CDR2 YYNGEE come from the germline V gene. The CDR3 has 14 residues. The V end lost 4 bases, the J end lost 0 bases, and 10 bases lay between the germline ends.